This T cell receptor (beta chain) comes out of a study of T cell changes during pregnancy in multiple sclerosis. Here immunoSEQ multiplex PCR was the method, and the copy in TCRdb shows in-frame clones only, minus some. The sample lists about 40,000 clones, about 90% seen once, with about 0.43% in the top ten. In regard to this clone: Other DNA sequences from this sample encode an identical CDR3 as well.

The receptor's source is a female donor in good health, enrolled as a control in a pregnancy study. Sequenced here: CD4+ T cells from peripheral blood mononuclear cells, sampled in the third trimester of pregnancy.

The CDR3 region is CASSLGRGPLHF. DNA of the CDR3: TGTGCCAGCAGTCTGGGTCGAGGGCCCCTCCACTTT. The V gene is TRBV4-2, the J gene TRBJ1-6; D gene uncertain. Germline-derived CDR1 and CDR2 are LGHNA and YNFKEQ. The V gene lost 6 bases and the J gene lost 13 bases, with 13 bases spanning the gap. This CDR3 comprises 12 residues.